What follows describes a single T cell receptor (beta chain). How the authors handled the data: Amplification of reference gene primers provided the estimated nucleated cell counts. Clones were sequenced by immunoSEQ multiplex PCR, and TCRdb holds only the in-frame ones, with some missing. V and J calls and clone size are copied from that table; D and trimming were computed from the DNA. The sample yields fewer than 450,000 clones, roughly 90% seen once. The germline gives CDR1 MGHRA, CDR2 YSYEKL. The CDR3 is 16 residues long. V lost 2 bases, J lost 4 bases, and 5 bases stayed unmatched. The data belong to a study of blood T cell repertoires in COVID-19. Study summary: COVID-19 samples, acute and convalescent, were from the United States, Italy and Spain.

Everyone who took part was roughly 18 to 100 years old, and they came from about 25 US areas. Participants were placed into cohorts based on the clinical history they reported. J is TRBJ2-1 and V is TRBV4-1; TRBD1 matches at 10 bases. The sample was PBMCs or T cells enriched from blood (not recorded which). This TCR derives from a woman younger than 45 who had recovered from COVID-19. The CDR3 DNA reads as TGCGCCAGCAGCCAACCTGGGGGACAGGGGTACAATGAGCAGTTCTTC. Its protein is CASSQPGGQGYNEQFF.